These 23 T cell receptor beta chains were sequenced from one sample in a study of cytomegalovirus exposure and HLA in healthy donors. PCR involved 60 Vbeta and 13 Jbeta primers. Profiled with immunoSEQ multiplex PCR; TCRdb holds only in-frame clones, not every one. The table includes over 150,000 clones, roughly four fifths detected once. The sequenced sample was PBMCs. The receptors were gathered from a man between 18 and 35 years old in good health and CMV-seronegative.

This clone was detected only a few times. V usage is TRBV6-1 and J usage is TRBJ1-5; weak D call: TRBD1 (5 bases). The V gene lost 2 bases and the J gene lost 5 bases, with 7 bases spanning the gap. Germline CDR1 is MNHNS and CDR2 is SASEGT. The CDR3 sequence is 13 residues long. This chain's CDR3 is CASSEPRDQPQHF. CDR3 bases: TGTGCCAGCAGTGAACCCAGGGATCAGCCCCAGCATTTT.

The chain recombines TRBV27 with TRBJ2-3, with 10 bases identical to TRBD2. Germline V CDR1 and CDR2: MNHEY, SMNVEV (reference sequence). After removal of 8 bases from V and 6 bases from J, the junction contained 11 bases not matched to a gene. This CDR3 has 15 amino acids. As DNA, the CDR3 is TGTGCCAGCTCGCAGCGGGAGGGGCGGGTGGATACGCAGTATTTT. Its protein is CASSQREGRVDTQYF.

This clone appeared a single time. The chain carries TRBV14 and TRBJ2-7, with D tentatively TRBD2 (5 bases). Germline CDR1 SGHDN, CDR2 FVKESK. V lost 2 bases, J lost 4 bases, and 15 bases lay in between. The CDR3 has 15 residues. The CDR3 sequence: CASSQRGSRWYEQYF. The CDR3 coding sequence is TGTGCCAGCAGCCAACGAGGGTCCCGCTGGTACGAGCAGTACTTC.

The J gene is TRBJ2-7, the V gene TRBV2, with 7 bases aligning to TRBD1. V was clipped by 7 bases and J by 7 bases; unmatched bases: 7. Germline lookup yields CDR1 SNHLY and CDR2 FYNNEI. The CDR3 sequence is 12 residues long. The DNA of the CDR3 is TGTGCCAGCAACGGACAGGTCGAAGAGCAGTACTTC. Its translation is CASNGQVEEQYF.

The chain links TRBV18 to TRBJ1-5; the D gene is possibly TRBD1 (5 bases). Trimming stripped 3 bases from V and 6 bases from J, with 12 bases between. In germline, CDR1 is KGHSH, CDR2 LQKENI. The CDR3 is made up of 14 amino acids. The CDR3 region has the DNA TGTGCCAGCTCACCGGGGCAGGGAGGTCAGCCCCAGCATTTT. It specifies CASSPGQGGQPQHF.

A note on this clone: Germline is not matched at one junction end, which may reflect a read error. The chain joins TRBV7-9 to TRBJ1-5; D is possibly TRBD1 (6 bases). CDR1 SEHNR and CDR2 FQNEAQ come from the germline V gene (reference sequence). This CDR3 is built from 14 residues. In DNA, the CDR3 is TGTTCCAGCAGCAAAACAGGGAGCAATCAGCCCCAGCATTTT. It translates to CSSSKTGSNQPQHF.

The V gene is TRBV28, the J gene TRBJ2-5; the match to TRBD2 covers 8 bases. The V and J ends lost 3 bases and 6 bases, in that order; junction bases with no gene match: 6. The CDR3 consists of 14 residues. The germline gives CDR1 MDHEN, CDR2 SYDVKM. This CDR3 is CASSLQREMKTQYF. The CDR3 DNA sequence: TGTGCCAGCAGTTTGCAGCGGGAGATGAAGACCCAGTACTTC.

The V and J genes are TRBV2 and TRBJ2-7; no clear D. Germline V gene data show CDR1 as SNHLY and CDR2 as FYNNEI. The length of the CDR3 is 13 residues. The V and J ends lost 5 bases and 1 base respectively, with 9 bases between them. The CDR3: CASSPTLSYEQYF. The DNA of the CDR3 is TGTGCCAGCAGTCCGACACTTTCCTACGAGCAGTACTTC.

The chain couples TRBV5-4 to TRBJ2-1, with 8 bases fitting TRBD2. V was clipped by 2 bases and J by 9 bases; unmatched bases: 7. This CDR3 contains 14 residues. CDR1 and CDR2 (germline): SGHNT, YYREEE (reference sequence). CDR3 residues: CASSFDSGGREQFF. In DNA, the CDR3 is TGTGCCAGCAGCTTCGATTCGGGGGGGCGTGAGCAGTTCTTC.

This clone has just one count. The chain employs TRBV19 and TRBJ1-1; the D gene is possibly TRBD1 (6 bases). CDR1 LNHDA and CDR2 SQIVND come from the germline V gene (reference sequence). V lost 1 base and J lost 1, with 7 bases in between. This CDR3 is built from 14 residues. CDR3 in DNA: TGTGCCAGTAGTATAGGGACAGCGAACACTGAAGCTTTCTTT. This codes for CASSIGTANTEAFF.

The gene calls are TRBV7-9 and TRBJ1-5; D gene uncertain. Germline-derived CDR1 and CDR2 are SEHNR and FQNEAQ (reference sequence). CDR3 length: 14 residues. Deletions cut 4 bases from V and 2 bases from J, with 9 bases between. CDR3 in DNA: TGTGCCAGCAGCTCAAATGTAGGCAATCAGCCCCAGCATTTT. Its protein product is CASSSNVGNQPQHF.

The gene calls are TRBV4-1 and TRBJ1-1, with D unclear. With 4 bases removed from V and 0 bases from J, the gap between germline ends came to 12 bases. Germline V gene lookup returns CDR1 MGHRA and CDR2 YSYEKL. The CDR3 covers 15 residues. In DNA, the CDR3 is TGCGCCAGCAGCCCCACCCCAGGTTTGAACACTGAAGCTTTCTTT. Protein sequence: CASSPTPGLNTEAFF.

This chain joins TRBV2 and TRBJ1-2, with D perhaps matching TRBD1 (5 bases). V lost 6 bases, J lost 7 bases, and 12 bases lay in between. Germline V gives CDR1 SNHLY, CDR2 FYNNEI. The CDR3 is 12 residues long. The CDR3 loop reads CASRGGTFGYTF. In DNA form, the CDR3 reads TGTGCCAGCAGGGGAGGGACTTTTGGCTACACCTTC.

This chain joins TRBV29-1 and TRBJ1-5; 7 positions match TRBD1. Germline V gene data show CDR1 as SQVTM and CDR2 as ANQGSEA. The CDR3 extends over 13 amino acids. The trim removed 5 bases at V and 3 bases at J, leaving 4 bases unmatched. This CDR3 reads CSVTDRANQPQHF. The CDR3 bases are TGCAGCGTTACCGACAGGGCCAATCAGCCCCAGCATTTT.

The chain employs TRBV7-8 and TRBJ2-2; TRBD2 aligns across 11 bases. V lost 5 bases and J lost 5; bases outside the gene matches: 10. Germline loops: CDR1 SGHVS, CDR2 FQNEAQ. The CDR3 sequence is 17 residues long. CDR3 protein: CASSLRSGRALTGELFF. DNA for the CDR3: TGTGCCAGCAGCCTTCGTAGCGGGAGGGCCTTGACCGGGGAGCTGTTTTTT.

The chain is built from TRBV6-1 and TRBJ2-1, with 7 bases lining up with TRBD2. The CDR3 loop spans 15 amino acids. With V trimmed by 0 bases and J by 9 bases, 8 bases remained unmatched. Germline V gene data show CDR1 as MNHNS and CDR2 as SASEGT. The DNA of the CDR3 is TGTGCCAGCAGTGAAGCGGCGGGGGTAGTGGGTGAGCAGTTCTTC. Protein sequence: CASSEAAGVVGEQFF.

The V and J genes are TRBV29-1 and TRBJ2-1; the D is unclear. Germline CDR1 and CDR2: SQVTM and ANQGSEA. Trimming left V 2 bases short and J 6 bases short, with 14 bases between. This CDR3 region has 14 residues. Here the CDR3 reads CSVEQSARANEQFF. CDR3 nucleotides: TGCAGCGTTGAACAATCCGCCCGAGCCAATGAGCAGTTCTTC.

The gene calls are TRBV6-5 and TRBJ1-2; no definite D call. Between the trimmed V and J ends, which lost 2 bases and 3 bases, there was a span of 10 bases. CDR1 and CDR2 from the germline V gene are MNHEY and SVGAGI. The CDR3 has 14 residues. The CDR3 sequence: CASSYEGSDYGYTF. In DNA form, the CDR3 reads TGTGCCAGCAGTTACGAGGGTTCCGACTATGGCTACACCTTC.

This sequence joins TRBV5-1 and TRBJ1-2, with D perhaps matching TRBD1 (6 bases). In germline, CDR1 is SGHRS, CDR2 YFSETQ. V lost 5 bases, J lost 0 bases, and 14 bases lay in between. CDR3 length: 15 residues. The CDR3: CASRVGQPTNYGYTF. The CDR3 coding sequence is TGCGCCAGCAGAGTTGGACAGCCTACTAACTATGGCTACACCTTC.

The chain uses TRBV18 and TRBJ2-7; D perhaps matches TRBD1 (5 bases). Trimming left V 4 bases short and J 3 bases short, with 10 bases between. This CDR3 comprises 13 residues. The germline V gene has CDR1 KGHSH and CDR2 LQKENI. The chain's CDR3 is CASSLRADYEQYF. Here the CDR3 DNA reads TGTGCCAGCTCACTCAGGGCCGACTACGAGCAGTACTTC.

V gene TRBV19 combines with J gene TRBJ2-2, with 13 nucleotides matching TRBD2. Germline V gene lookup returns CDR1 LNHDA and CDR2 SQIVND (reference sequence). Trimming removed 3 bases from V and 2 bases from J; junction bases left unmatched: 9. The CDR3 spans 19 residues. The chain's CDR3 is CASSILRLAGGFNTGELFF. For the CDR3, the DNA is TGTGCCAGTAGTATCTTGCGACTAGCGGGAGGTTTTAACACCGGGGAGCTGTTTTTT. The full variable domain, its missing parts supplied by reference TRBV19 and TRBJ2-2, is DGGITQSPKYLFRKEGQNVTLSCEQNLNHDAMYWYRQDPGQGLRLIYYSQIVNDFQKGDIAEGYSVSREKKESFPLTVTSAQKNPTAFYLCASSILRLAGGFNTGELFFGEGSRLTVL.

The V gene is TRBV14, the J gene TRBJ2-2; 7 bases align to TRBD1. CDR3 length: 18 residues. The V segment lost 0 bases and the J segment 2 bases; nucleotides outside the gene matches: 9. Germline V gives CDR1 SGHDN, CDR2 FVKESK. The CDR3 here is CASSQDLIWDSNTGELFF. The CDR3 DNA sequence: TGTGCCAGCAGCCAAGATCTAATTTGGGACAGCAACACCGGGGAGCTGTTTTTT.

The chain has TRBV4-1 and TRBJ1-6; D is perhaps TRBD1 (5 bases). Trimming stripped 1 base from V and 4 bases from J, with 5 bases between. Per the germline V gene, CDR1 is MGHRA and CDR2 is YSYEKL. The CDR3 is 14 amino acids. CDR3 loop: CASSQGQYNSPLHF. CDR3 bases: TGCGCCAGCAGCCAAGGACAGTATAATTCACCCCTCCACTTT.